This TCR beta chain stems from a study of blood T cell repertoires in COVID-19. Turning to the study itself: The United States, Italy and Spain provided the acute and convalescent COVID-19 samples.

Under the authors' procedure: Amplification with reference gene primers provided the estimates of nucleated cell counts. The method was immunoSEQ multiplex PCR; TCRdb's version includes in-frame clones alone and lacks a portion of them. From that table come the V and J calls and clone size; the DNA was used to work out D and trimming. This sample carries approximately 40,000 clones, about 85% of them seen once, and the ten largest clones take roughly 4.7%. One Seattle source followed patients from active infection through their disease course. This CDR3 spans 18 amino acids. J gave up 0 bases and V 5 bases, and 16 bases lay outside the gene matches. The germline V gene has CDR1 SQVTM and CDR2 ANQGSEA.

Material: peripheral blood. The rearrangement uses TRBV29-1 and TRBJ1-1, with 9 nucleotides matching TRBD1. The receptor was derived from a man aged 55 to 70 with COVID-19, enrolled during active disease. This CDR3 reads CSVITVRDRVSMNTEAFF. As DNA, the CDR3 is TGCAGCGTTATAACGGTGAGGGACAGGGTGTCCATGAACACTGAAGCTTTCTTT.